This T cell receptor (beta chain) was found in a study of post-analysis software for immune sequencing data. Background on the study: Relapsing-remitting, secondary progressive and progressive-relapsing forms of multiple sclerosis all featured among disease courses. Study-wide findings and caveats: Normalized Chao1 diversity was significantly reduced in patients versus controls. Included in a set of 5 or 6 TRBV segments more frequent in patients than controls were TRBV5-6, TRBV5-1 and TRBV20-1.

As regards this clonotype: Its antigen is as yet unknown.

In germline, CDR1 is PRHDT, CDR2 FYEKMQ (reference sequence). V lost 4 bases and J 4 bases, leaving 18 bases between the germline ends. The CDR3 consists of 16 residues. The library was made from cDNA and included unique molecular identifiers. MiXCR, run by TCRdb on the PCR reads, gives a single entry per CDR3 protein. The table has 650,000 to 900,000 distinct CDR3 sequences, roughly 50% seen once. The source is a girl under 18 with multiple sclerosis. This chain uses TRBV13 with TRBJ2-3; tentative D call: TRBD1 (5 bases). What was sequenced was blood. CDR3 nucleotides: TGTGCCAGCAGCTCCTTATCCCTTGGGGCCCCAGATACGCAGTATTTT. This translates into CASSSLSLGAPDTQYF.